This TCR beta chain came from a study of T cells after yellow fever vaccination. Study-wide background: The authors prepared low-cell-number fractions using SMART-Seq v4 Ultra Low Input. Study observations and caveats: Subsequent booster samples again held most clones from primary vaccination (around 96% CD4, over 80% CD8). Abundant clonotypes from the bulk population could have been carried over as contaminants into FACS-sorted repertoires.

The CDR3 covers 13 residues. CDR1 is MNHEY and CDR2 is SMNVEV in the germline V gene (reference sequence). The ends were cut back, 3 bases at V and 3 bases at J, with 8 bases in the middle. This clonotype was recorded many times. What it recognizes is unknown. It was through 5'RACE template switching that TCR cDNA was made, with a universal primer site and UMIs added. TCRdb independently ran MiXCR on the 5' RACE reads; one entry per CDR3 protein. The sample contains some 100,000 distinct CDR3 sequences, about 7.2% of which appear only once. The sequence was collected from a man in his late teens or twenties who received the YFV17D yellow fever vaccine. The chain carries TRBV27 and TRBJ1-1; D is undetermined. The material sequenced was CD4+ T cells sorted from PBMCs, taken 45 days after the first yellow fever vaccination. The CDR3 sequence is CASSFVRDTEAFF. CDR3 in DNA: TGTGCCAGCAGTTTCGTAAGGGACACTGAAGCTTTCTTT.